These 24 T cell receptor beta chains were sequenced from one sample in a study of shared clonotypes between healthy human individuals. The data were produced by immunoSEQ multiplex PCR, yet TCRdb's version contains in-frame clones alone and is incomplete. This table holds 2 million to 3 million clones, 90% to 95% found once. The sample consisted of naive CD4+ T cells sorted from blood. Sample subset: CD45RA+ positively selected. These receptors were collected from a man between 18 and 35 years old in good health.

The J gene is TRBJ2-5, the V gene TRBV7-9, with D perhaps being TRBD1 or TRBD2 (7 bases each). The CDR3 extends over 15 amino acids. Germline CDR1 is SEHNR and CDR2 is FQNEAQ (reference sequence). Trimming cost V 5 bases and J 4 bases, with 17 bases left between them. CDR3 sequence reads: CASSPLTGRGETQYF. The CDR3 DNA sequence: TGTGCCAGCAGCCCCCTGACAGGGAGGGGAGAGACCCAGTACTTC. The full variable domain, its missing parts supplied by reference TRBV7-9 and TRBJ2-5, is DTGVSQNPRHKITKRGQNVTFRCDPISEHNRLYWYRQTLGQGPEFLTYFQNEAQLEKSRLLSDRFSAERPKGSFSTLEIQRTEQGDSAMYLCASSPLTGRGETQYFGPGTRLLVL.

V is TRBV12-5 and J is TRBJ2-3; the D gene is possibly TRBD2 (6 bases). Germline values: CDR1 LGHNT, CDR2 FRNRAP. The length of the CDR3 is 17 residues. V dropped 6 bases and J dropped 3 bases, with 22 bases sitting between them. This CDR3 reads CASGSGVVGYQTDTQYF. The CDR3 coding sequence is TGTGCTAGTGGCTCGGGGGTCGTGGGATACCAAACAGATACGCAGTATTTT.

The chain recombines TRBV5-1 with TRBJ1-5, with D unclear. The V end lost 5 bases, the J end lost 4 bases, and 16 bases lay between the germline ends. Germline V gives CDR1 SGHRS, CDR2 YFSETQ. The CDR3 runs to 15 residues. The CDR3 sequence: CASSPGPLANQPQHF. CDR3 DNA: TGCGCCAGCAGTCCCGGTCCATTAGCGAATCAGCCCCAGCATTTT.

The chain is built from TRBV6-4 and TRBJ2-3; TRBD2 is a possible D gene (6 bases). From germline, CDR1 is MRHNA and CDR2 SNTAGT. With 8 bases removed from V and 0 bases from J, the gap between germline ends came to 9 bases. CDR3 length equals 13 residues. The CDR3 is CASSRESTDTQYF. CDR3 DNA sequence: TGTGCCAGCTCCCGGGAGAGCACAGATACGCAGTATTTT.

This clone has only one observation. This chain links TRBV7-2 with TRBJ1-6; 7 positions match TRBD1. V dropped 5 bases and J dropped 6; count of bases not matched to a gene: 4. The V gene's germline CDR1 is SGHTA and CDR2 FQGNSA. The CDR3 is 14 amino acids. The DNA for the CDR3 is TGTGCCAGCAGCCAGACAGGGTTTAATTCACCCCTCCACTTT. Encoded protein: CASSQTGFNSPLHF.

This rearrangement joins TRBV5-6 to TRBJ1-3; 7 bases agree with TRBD1. CDR3 length: 18 residues. The trim removed 1 base at V and 0 bases at J, leaving 10 bases unmatched. Germline CDR1 reads SGHDT; CDR2 reads YYEEEE. As DNA, the CDR3 is TGTGCCAGCAGCTTGTTTGACCGGGACAGCGGCTCTGGAAACACCATATATTTT. Translation: CASSLFDRDSGSGNTIYF. Using reference TRBV5-6 and TRBJ1-3 for the parts outside the CDR3, the full variable domain is DAGVTQSPTHLIKTRGQQVTLRCSPKSGHDTVSWYQQALGQGPQFIFQYYEEEERQRGNFPDRFSGHQFPNYSSELNVNALLLGDSALYLCASSLFDRDSGSGNTIYFGEGSWLTVV.

V gene TRBV6-6 combines with J gene TRBJ1-3; D not certain. CDR3 size: 15 residues. Germline values: CDR1 MNHNY, CDR2 SVGAGI (reference sequence). The V end lost 4 bases, the J end lost 0 bases, and 10 bases lay between the germline ends. CDR3 coding DNA: TGTGCCAGCAGTTCCCCACAGCTCTCTGGAAACACCATATATTTT. It is translated as CASSSPQLSGNTIYF.

The J gene is TRBJ2-1, the V gene TRBV18; TRBD2 aligns across 12 bases. Germline V gene sequence: CDR1 KGHSH, CDR2 LQKENI. The CDR3 sequence is 18 residues long. Trimming took 6 bases from V and 0 from J; bases not matched to a gene: 9. The CDR3 DNA reads TGTGCCAGCTCCTTTCTAGCGGGAGGGGGACGCTCCTACAATGAGCAGTTCTTC. Its protein product is CASSFLAGGGRSYNEQFF.

The chain combines TRBV25-1 with TRBJ2-1; 9 nucleotides match TRBD2. Trimming cost V 3 bases and J 4 bases; bases outside gene matches: 7. This CDR3 contains 16 residues. Germline V lookup: CDR1 MGHDK, CDR2 SYGVNS. The CDR3 reads CASSDVSGRKYNEQFF. The DNA for the CDR3 is TGTGCCAGCAGTGACGTTAGCGGGAGAAAGTACAATGAGCAGTTCTTC. Drawing the rest from reference TRBV25-1 and TRBJ2-1, the complete variable domain is EADIYQTPRYLVIGTGKKITLECSQTMGHDKMYWYQQDPGMELHLIHYSYGVNSTEKGDLSSESTVSRIRTEHFPLTLESARPSHTSQYLCASSDVSGRKYNEQFFGPGTRLTVL.

This chain uses TRBV18 with TRBJ2-5, with 10 bases aligning to TRBD1. V was clipped by 4 bases and J by 1 base; unmatched bases: 9. The CDR3 is made up of 17 amino acids. CDR1 is KGHSH, CDR2 LQKENI, per germline. Here the CDR3 reads CASSRTGGPIPQETQYF. The DNA for the CDR3 is TGTGCCAGCTCACGGACAGGGGGACCTATACCCCAAGAGACCCAGTACTTC.

Remarks on this clone: Other DNA sequences from this sample encode an identical CDR3 as well. This chain connects TRBV28 to TRBJ1-2, with D uncertain. Trimming stripped 6 bases from V and 0 bases from J, with 8 bases between. The CDR3 is 13 residues long. CDR1 MDHEN and CDR2 SYDVKM come from the germline V gene. The CDR3 nucleotides read TGTGCCAGCAGCTTAAGAGCTAACTATGGCTACACCTTC. It specifies CASSLRANYGYTF.

The CDR3 nucleotides read TGTGCCAGCACCCGGACAGCTGGATACGAGCAGTACTTC. Amino acids: CASTRTAGYEQYF. This chain links TRBV6-1 with TRBJ2-7; tentatively, D is TRBD1 (6 bases). V dropped 7 bases and J dropped 4 bases, with 14 bases sitting between them. CDR1 and CDR2 (germline): MNHNS, SASEGT. The CDR3 is 13 residues long.

The chain employs TRBV7-9 and TRBJ1-1, with 8 bases lining up with TRBD1. The CDR3 is 15 residues long. J gave up 3 bases and V 1 base, and 4 bases lay outside the gene matches. Germline values: CDR1 SEHNR, CDR2 FQNEAQ (reference sequence). CDR3 protein: CASSLGTGGDTEAFF. CDR3 nucleotide sequence: TGTGCCAGCAGCTTAGGTACAGGGGGAGACACTGAAGCTTTCTTT.

The chain joins TRBV11-1 to TRBJ2-3, with D perhaps matching TRBD1 (5 bases). Trimming took 2 bases from V and 3 from J, leaving 9 bases between them. The CDR3 totals 14 residues. CDR1 SGHAT and CDR2 FQDESV come from the germline V gene (reference sequence). Here the CDR3 DNA reads TGTGCCAGCAGCTTAATGCAGGGAACAGATACGCAGTATTTT. It is translated as CASSLMQGTDTQYF. The full variable domain, completed using reference TRBV11-1 and TRBJ2-3, is EAEVAQSPRYKITEKSQAVAFWCDPISGHATLYWYRQILGQGPELLVQFQDESVVDDSQLPKDRFSAERLKGVDSTLKIQPAELGDSAMYLCASSLMQGTDTQYFGPGTRLTVL.

In regard to this clone: Germline and junction disagree at one end, which may indicate a read error. The gene calls are TRBV7-7 and TRBJ2-7, with D maybe TRBD1 (5 bases). Per germline, CDR1 SSHAT and CDR2 FNYEAQ (reference sequence). The CDR3 length is 14 residues. DNA of the CDR3: TGTGCTAGCAGCTTAGCAGGGAATCCCTACGAGCAGTACTTC. It codes for CASSLAGNPYEQYF.

The genes are TRBV19 and TRBJ2-5, with TRBD2 matching 13 bases. Germline V gives CDR1 LNHDA, CDR2 SQIVND (reference sequence). Trimming at V came to 3 bases and at J to 4 bases, leaving 14 bases not matched to a gene. CDR3 length equals 19 residues. The CDR3 sequence is CASSILPGLAGRFSETQYF. CDR3 sequence (DNA): TGTGCCAGTAGTATCTTACCGGGACTAGCGGGACGGTTTTCAGAGACCCAGTACTTC.

The rearrangement joins TRBV6-5 to TRBJ1-5; 7 bases align to TRBD1. The germline gives CDR1 MNHEY, CDR2 SVGAGI. The V gene end was trimmed by 6 bases and the J gene end by 6 bases; junction bases not matched to a gene: 11. There are 15 residues in the CDR3. The CDR3 here is CASRSTGFNGQPQHF. The CDR3 DNA is TGTGCCAGCAGATCGACAGGGTTCAACGGTCAGCCCCAGCATTTT.

This chain's CDR3 is CASSPPGRGQADTQYF. The CDR3 DNA is TGTGCCAGCTCACCACCCGGCAGGGGGCAAGCAGATACGCAGTATTTT. V usage is TRBV18 and J usage is TRBJ2-3; 8 bases agree with TRBD1. Germline CDR1 KGHSH, CDR2 LQKENI. With 0 bases clipped from V and 4 bases from J, the junction kept 6 bases outside the gene matches. This CDR3 comprises 16 residues. The whole variable domain, filled in from reference TRBV18 and TRBJ2-3, reads NAGVMQNPRHLVRRRGQEARLRCSPMKGHSHVYWYRQLPEEGLKFMVYLQKENIIDESGMPKERFSAEFPKEGPSILRIQQVVRGDSAAYFCASSPPGRGQADTQYFGPGTRLTVL.

This sequence joins TRBV2 and TRBJ2-4; tentatively, D is TRBD1 (5 bases). CDR3 length: 14 residues. Germline V gene sequence: CDR1 SNHLY, CDR2 FYNNEI. Trimming shortened V by 4 bases and J by 3 bases, and 10 bases separated the two germline ends. CDR3 sequence (DNA): TGTGCCAGCAGTGGTAGGGGCTTCAAAAACATTCAGTACTTC. The encoded protein is CASSGRGFKNIQYF.

V usage is TRBV7-2 and J usage is TRBJ2-7; D is ambiguous. V shed 2 bases and J shed 7 bases, with 18 bases lying between them. CDR1 is SGHTA, CDR2 FQGNSA, per germline. This CDR3 contains 15 residues. CDR3 bases: TGTGCCAGCAGCTTAAAGCGAGGACCCTCGGGTGAGCAGTACTTC. Translating it yields CASSLKRGPSGEQYF.

J is TRBJ1-2 and V is TRBV9; tentative D call: TRBD1 (6 bases). The germline CDR1 and CDR2 sequences are SGDLS and YYNGEE. The CDR3 is made up of 15 amino acids. V was trimmed by 0 bases and J by 5 bases, leaving 14 bases between them. The CDR3 sequence is CASSVEGGPPYGYTF. The CDR3 nucleotides read TGTGCCAGCAGCGTAGAGGGGGGCCCTCCTTATGGCTACACCTTC.

This chain joins TRBV10-1 and TRBJ2-5; a weak D match, TRBD2 (5 bases). Germline V gives CDR1 WNHNN, CDR2 SYGVQD (reference sequence). The CDR3 covers 12 residues. Deletions cut 5 bases from V and 9 bases from J, with 13 bases between. The CDR3, as DNA: TGCGCCAGCAGTACAACGGACGGGGCCCAGTACTTC. It translates to CASSTTDGAQYF.

This chain connects TRBV4-2 to TRBJ2-7; the D gene is possibly TRBD2 (6 bases). V was pared by 0 bases and J by 4 bases, with 16 bases between. The CDR3 contains 16 residues. The germline CDR1 and CDR2 sequences are LGHNA and YNFKEQ. CDR3 loop: CASSQDRAGARYEQYF. In DNA, the CDR3 is TGTGCCAGCAGCCAAGACAGAGCGGGTGCCAGGTACGAGCAGTACTTC.

The chain recombines TRBV29-1 with TRBJ1-1; weak D call: TRBD1 (5 bases). The CDR3 contains 14 residues. Trimming removed 4 bases from V and 0 bases from J, with 12 bases in between. Germline CDR1 SQVTM, CDR2 ANQGSEA. The CDR3 is CSVVNWGMNTEAFF. The CDR3 DNA reads TGCAGCGTTGTTAACTGGGGGATGAACACTGAAGCTTTCTTT.